The T cell receptor beta chain under discussion was sequenced for a study of chemoradiotherapy in HPV16-positive cancers. Study background: A couple of HPV16-positive patients' cells yielded candidate HPV-specific clones and common motifs.

With respect to this clone: Its antigen remains unknown.

Using immunoSEQ multiplex PCR, the repertoire was profiled, and TCRdb retains in-frame clones only, with some absent. The sample carries approximately 38,000 clones, roughly 77% recorded once. The CDR3 runs to 13 residues. Germline V gene data show CDR1 as SGDLS and CDR2 as YYNGEE. Trimming shortened V by 0 bases and J by 8 bases, and 11 bases separated the two germline ends. Study-wide results and caveats: Non-HPV-specific T cells did not expand in tumors during treatment, whereas candidate HPV-specific clones and E7-related motifs did.

The sample consisted of blood, taken from a patient who underwent chemoradiotherapy. The chain carries TRBV9 and TRBJ1-2; D possibly corresponds to TRBD1 (6 bases). The sequence was collected from a human donor with HPV-associated anogenital cancer. CDR3 loop: CASSVDRVGGYTF. In nucleotides, the CDR3 is TGTGCCAGCAGCGTAGACAGGGTCGGGGGCTACACCTTC.